This TCR beta chain was sequenced during a study of beta chain features in type 1 diabetes. Study-wide results and caveats: Insertions were fewer and deletions more numerous at VDJ junctions in type 1 diabetes patients. Among all four CD4+ subsets, Type 1 diabetes patients had TCRB CDR3s that were moderately but significantly shorter. PCR might pick shorter templates more often, in the same way for patients and controls.

All of the isolated RNA was reverse transcribed, so expressed TCRB transcripts were sequenced. Several million reads on average were seen across naive, central memory and regulatory T cell samples. The method was immunoSEQ multiplex PCR; TCRdb's version includes in-frame clones alone and lacks a portion of them. This repertoire shows 250,000 or so clones, approximately 15% found once; its top ten account for approximately 0.02%. This clone appeared a few times. The antigen remains undetermined. V shed 2 bases and J 6 bases; nucleotides not matched to a gene: 8. Germline CDR1 SGHRS, CDR2 YFSETQ. The length of the CDR3 is 16 residues.

The chain uses TRBV5-1 and TRBJ2-5, with 12 bases aligning to TRBD1. This clonotype was sampled from a man aged 30 to 39 with type 1 diabetes. The sequenced sample was naive CD4+ T cells from blood. CDR3 coding DNA: TGCGCCAGCAGCTTTACCGGGACAGGGGGCCCCCAGACCCAGTACTTC. It yields the protein CASSFTGTGGPQTQYF.